This T cell receptor (beta chain) was recovered during a study of blood T cell repertoires in COVID-19. For the study at large: Sites in the United States, Italy and Spain provided acute and convalescent COVID-19 samples. PBMCs, B-cell-depleted T cells, or T cells were the source of the cDNA or gDNA that made up the material.

Study processing details: The authors estimated nucleated cell counts from reference gene primer amplification. The protocol was immunoSEQ multiplex PCR, while the TCRdb copy is restricted to in-frame clones and leaves out a portion. The V and J calls and the clone size are those of that table, but D and trimming were determined from the DNA. Found here are hundreds of thousands of clones, 75% to 85% of them singletons; the top ten hold 6% to 8%. Seattle researchers signed up patients amid active infection and tracked them longitudinally. V trimming: 0 bases; J trimming: 2 bases; junction bases outside the gene matches: 16. Germline V gene data show CDR1 as SGHAT and CDR2 as FQNNGV. This CDR3 comprises 20 residues.

The sample was peripheral blood. The chain couples TRBV11-2 to TRBJ1-5; the match to TRBD1 covers 7 bases. The clonotype originates from a woman of 80 years or more with COVID-19, enrolled during active disease. CDR3 bases: TGTGCCAGCAGCTTAGACTCAAGGCAGGGGGAAAGGGGACGCAATCAGCCCCAGCATTTT. Amino acid sequence: CASSLDSRQGERGRNQPQHF.